This T cell receptor (beta chain) was sequenced in a study of CD8 T cells in ankylosing spondylitis. Germline CDR1 is DFQATT and CDR2 is SNEGSKA (reference sequence). This CDR3 is 12 amino acids long. V lost 6 bases and J lost 5, with 13 bases in between. Making use of molecular barcodes, quantitative 5'-RACE generated TCR beta libraries. TCRdb reanalysed the 5' RACE reads using MiXCR and keeps one entry per CDR3 protein. The table records 110,000 to 150,000 distinct CDR3 sequences, about 8% of them present only once. This clonotype was seen at least ten times. This receptor was identified in a male donor with ankylosing spondylitis. Material for sequencing was synovial fluid, either unsorted or a sorted T cell fraction (not recorded which). This chain joins TRBV20-1 and TRBJ1-1; D unresolved. The CDR3 DNA sequence: TGCAGTGCCACACAAGGGTTGACTGAAGCTTTCTTT. The encoded protein is CSATQGLTEAFF.